This T cell receptor (beta chain) was identified during a study (dated by TCRdb to the mid-2010s). Background for the entire study: The study tested whether tumor-infiltrating Tregs in breast cancer are recruited from blood Tregs or converted in situ from other CD4+ T cell subsets.

Full-length TCR variable regions were amplified by 5' RACE PCR with constant-region reverse primers, and semi-nested PCR with Nested Universal Primer A was subsequently performed. The ReliaPrep RNA Cell Miniprep System was used to extract total RNA, which was then reverse transcribed into 5'RACE-ready cDNA with the SMARTer RACE 5'/3' Kit. Multiplex adaptors were used to barcode the full-length TCR alpha and beta libraries, which were then sequenced on an Illumina MiSeq. As for the original processing: For each of nine subset-tissue groups, sequencing data from the five patients were combined, and the groups were compared by unsupervised clustering of TCR gene usage. The Morisita-Horn index, with shared sequences weighted by their contribution to each repertoire, was used to calculate repertoire similarity. TCRdb handled the public reads itself, with Q25 trimming in fastp and clone calling in MiXCR, and kept productive beta chains. Every entry covers one CDR3 protein and lists the most common genes and DNA from its rows. The V and J calls and clone size are TCRdb's, not the authors'. Present in this sample are around 44,000 distinct CDR3 sequences, approximately 30% of which were seen just once. The top ten clonotypes cover approximately 4.1% of the sample.

For CDR1 and CDR2, the germline V gene lists MNHEY and SVGEGT. The CDR3 covers 14 residues, taking in both the cysteine and the phenylalanine. Here the CDR3 DNA is all that survives: 42 bases in frame from base 1. Broad study findings and their caveats: In terms of TCR gene usage, tumor memory CD4+ T cells clustered together with blood and lymph node memory CD4+ cells, as well as with lymph node naive CD4+ cells. The greatest overlap of tumor-infiltrating Treg TCR alpha and beta sequences was with tumor naive CD4+ T cells, followed next by blood naive CD4+ T cells. Validation in the larger cohort was restricted to a single TCR beta V-J rearrangement rather than whole repertoires.

CD4+CD45RO+CD25- cells were isolated as memory CD4+ T cells. Tregs, naive and memory CD4+ T cells from tumor, blood and ipsilateral draining lymph nodes of a handful of breast cancer patients underwent full-length TCR alpha and beta sequencing. Tumor tissue and lymph nodes obtained from ipsilateral axillary dissection were perfused with PBS, minced and then digested with collagenase I and hyaluronidase. A purity exceeding 90% was confirmed by FACS for the sorted cell populations. Of note for this clonotype: It has no known antigen specificity. A much larger clone lies a single base off, so this may be a read error.

The sequence is built from TRBV6-2 or TRBV6-3 and TRBJ2-7, with TRBD1 identical over 7 junction bases. Sequenced material: tumor-infiltrating memory CD4+ T cells sorted from the breast tumor. What this sample's cell subset or site label stands for: memory CD4+ T cells, CD4+CD45RO+CD25-. This TCR derives from a female donor with breast cancer. DNA sequence: TGTACCAGCAGTTACGGACAGGCCTCCTACGAGCAGTACTTC. Its protein product is CTSSYGQASYEQYF.